The 30 T cell receptor beta chains presented below share a single source sample, sequenced in a study of PD-L1 blockade in urothelial cancer. Time point reported: pretreatment peripheral blood. Here immunoSEQ multiplex PCR was the method, and the copy in TCRdb shows in-frame clones only, minus some. Of approximately 18,000 clones in the sample, 89% are singletons; the top ten hold over 9.5%. The specimen was PBMCs, collected around atezolizumab (anti-PD-L1) treatment. Receptors originate from a man between 65 and 79 years old with urothelial cancer.

The chain employs TRBV30 and TRBJ2-1, with TRBD2 matching over 9 bases. CDR1 GTSNPN and CDR2 SVGIG come from the germline V gene (reference sequence). The CDR3 length is 13 residues. J lost 9 bases, V lost 0 bases, and 3 bases had no gene match. Written as DNA, the CDR3 is TGTGCCTGGAGTGTGAATAGCGGGGGTGAGCAGTTCTTC. It is translated as CAWSVNSGGEQFF.

The chain joins TRBV27 to TRBJ2-5; TRBD1 matches at 7 bases. The length of the CDR3 is 14 residues. J was trimmed by 5 bases and V by 6 bases; bases with no gene match: 9. CDR1 MNHEY and CDR2 SMNVEV come from the germline V gene (reference sequence). CDR3 in amino acids: CASSTGTDRETQYF. The CDR3 DNA follows: TGTGCCAGCAGCACAGGGACAGACAGGGAGACCCAGTACTTC.

The CDR3 sequence is CASSSGTGRRSLHF. In DNA form, the CDR3 reads TGTGCCAGCAGTTCAGGGACAGGGAGGCGCTCCCTCCACTTT. This chain uses TRBV28 with TRBJ1-6, with 9 bases aligning to TRBD1. The CDR3 contains 14 residues. The V and J ends lost 4 bases and 14 bases, in that order; junction bases with no gene match: 9. Per the germline V gene, CDR1 is MDHEN and CDR2 is SYDVKM. Full variable domain (outside the CDR3, taken from reference TRBV28 and TRBJ1-6): DVKVTQSSRYLVKRTGEKVFLECVQDMDHENMFWYRQDPGLGLRLIYFSYDVKMKEKGDIPEGYSVSREKKERFSLILESASTNQTSMYLCASSSGTGRRSLHFGNGTRLTVT.

The chain is built from TRBV10-1 and TRBJ2-1; 11 bases line up with TRBD1. In germline, CDR1 is WNHNN, CDR2 SYGVQD (reference sequence). The length of the CDR3 is 14 residues. J lost 9 bases, V lost 0 bases, and 1 base had no gene match. CDR3 residues: CASSESGTGGEQFF. CDR3 sequence (DNA): TGCGCCAGCAGTGAGTCGGGGACAGGGGGTGAGCAGTTCTTC.

The chain carries TRBV16 and TRBJ1-2, with D unclear. The V gene lost 2 bases and the J gene lost 3 bases, with 10 bases spanning the gap. Germline V gives CDR1 KGHSY, CDR2 FQNENV. This CDR3 has 14 residues. In DNA form, the CDR3 reads TGTGCCAGCAGCCAAACTATAGCAGACTATGGCTACACCTTC. This gives the protein CASSQTIADYGYTF.

The genes are TRBV28 and TRBJ1-3, with TRBD1 matching over 12 bases. V shed 5 bases, J shed 7 bases, and the junction held 9 bases outside the gene matches. The CDR3 runs to 16 residues. CDR1 is MDHEN, CDR2 SYDVKM, per germline. The CDR3 region is CASSPGQGAPRNTIYF. The CDR3 nucleotides read TGTGCCAGCAGTCCGGGACAGGGGGCCCCCCGGAACACCATATATTTT.

This chain connects TRBV2 to TRBJ2-1; 9 bases match TRBD2. Germline V gene lookup returns CDR1 SNHLY and CDR2 FYNNEI. Losses at the gene ends were 6 bases for V and 9 bases for J; bases not matched to a gene: 12. The CDR3 loop spans 15 amino acids. The CDR3 DNA reads TGTGCCAGCAGAGTACTGGCGGGGGGGCCTGGTGAGCAGTTCTTC. Translation: CASRVLAGGPGEQFF.

The chain combines TRBV19 with TRBJ1-5; D unclear. Trimming shortened V by 4 bases and J by 0 bases, and 10 bases separated the two germline ends. Germline CDR1 reads LNHDA; CDR2 reads SQIVND (reference sequence). This CDR3 comprises 15 residues. The CDR3 loop reads CASSTHGNSNQPQHF. CDR3 in DNA: TGTGCCAGTAGTACCCACGGTAATAGCAATCAGCCCCAGCATTTT.

The V call is TRBV5-6, the J call TRBJ1-4; 9 bases line up with TRBD1. J gave up 2 bases and V 3 bases, and 5 bases lay outside the gene matches. CDR1 is SGHDT and CDR2 is YYEEEE in the germline V gene. This CDR3 has 16 amino acids. This CDR3 is CASSWGQGGTNEKLFF. Here the CDR3 DNA reads TGTGCCAGCAGCTGGGGACAGGGAGGTACTAATGAAAAACTGTTTTTT.

This clone was seen once. The chain employs TRBV5-4 and TRBJ1-3; TRBD1 matches 8 bases. From germline, CDR1 is SGHNT and CDR2 YYREEE (reference sequence). The CDR3 runs 16 residues. V trimming: 3 bases; J trimming: 6 bases; junction bases outside the gene matches: 11. The CDR3 spells CASSSAYTGGQNTIYF. The CDR3, as DNA: TGTGCCAGCAGCTCAGCCTACACAGGGGGGCAAAACACCATATATTTT.

The genes are TRBV9 and TRBJ2-6; 7 bases map to TRBD1. CDR3 length: 14 amino acids. The V gene's germline CDR1 is SGDLS and CDR2 YYNGEE. V lost 6 bases, J lost 2 bases, and 2 bases stayed unmatched. The CDR3 DNA sequence: TGTGCCAGCATGACAGGGCCTGGGGCCAACGTCCTGACTTTC. This sequence encodes CASMTGPGANVLTF.

This clone was picked up one time. The chain links TRBV19 to TRBJ1-1; 7 bases line up with TRBD1. V dropped 4 bases and J dropped 5; count of bases not matched to a gene: 19. Germline CDR1 reads LNHDA; CDR2 reads SQIVND (reference sequence). The CDR3 runs 18 residues. Written as DNA, the CDR3 is TGTGCCAGTAGTACTCAGCCGGGACAGCGCCCGAGAGGTACTGAAGCTTTCTTT. The encoded protein is CASSTQPGQRPRGTEAFF. Full variable domain (rest looked up from reference TRBV19 and TRBJ1-1): DGGITQSPKYLFRKEGQNVTLSCEQNLNHDAMYWYRQDPGQGLRLIYYSQIVNDFQKGDIAEGYSVSREKKESFPLTVTSAQKNPTAFYLCASSTQPGQRPRGTEAFFGQGTRLTVV.

The V call is TRBV30, the J call TRBJ1-1; D uncertain. Germline CDR1 GTSNPN, CDR2 SVGIG (reference sequence). Between the trimmed V and J ends, which lost 1 base and 11 bases, there was a span of 14 bases. This CDR3 is built from 12 residues. The CDR3 reads CAWSASMVAAFF. The DNA for the CDR3 is TGTGCCTGGAGTGCCTCCATGGTGGCCGCTTTCTTT. Drawing the rest from reference TRBV30 and TRBJ1-1, the complete variable domain is SQTIHQWPATLVQPVGSPLSLECTVEGTSNPNLYWYRQAAGRGLQLLFYSVGIGQISSEVPQNLSASRPQDRQFILSSKKLLLSDSGFYLCAWSASMVAAFFGQGTRLTVV.

This chain joins TRBV7-9 and TRBJ2-1; weak D call: TRBD2 (6 bases). CDR3 size: 12 residues. Germline V gene lookup returns CDR1 SEHNR and CDR2 FQNEAQ (reference sequence). Trimming stripped 4 bases from V and 8 bases from J, with 9 bases between. The CDR3 spells CASSSSGYEQFF. CDR3 DNA sequence: TGTGCCAGCAGCTCCAGCGGGTATGAGCAGTTCTTC.

V and J are TRBV5-5 and TRBJ2-3; 7 bases map to TRBD1. The CDR3 covers 14 residues. Trimming cost V 4 bases and J 7 bases; bases outside gene matches: 9. Germline V gene lookup returns CDR1 SGHKS and CDR2 YYEKEE (reference sequence). Here the CDR3 reads CASSRTGTENTQYF. The CDR3 region has the DNA TGTGCCAGCAGCCGGACCGGGACAGAGAATACGCAGTATTTT.

The chain links TRBV30 to TRBJ1-1; 10 nucleotides line up with TRBD1. The CDR3 length is 14 residues. Germline CDR1 reads GTSNPN; CDR2 reads SVGIG (reference sequence). V was clipped by 5 bases and J by 4 bases; unmatched bases: 7. The CDR3 loop is CAWRQGARGTEAFF. In DNA, the CDR3 is TGTGCCTGGCGACAGGGGGCACGAGGCACTGAAGCTTTCTTT.

The chain employs TRBV10-2 and TRBJ2-7; a possible D gene is TRBD2 (6 bases). The germline V gene encodes CDR1 WSHSY and CDR2 SAAADI. The V end lost 10 bases, the J end lost 0 bases, and 16 bases lay between the germline ends. CDR3 length: 14 residues. The CDR3 sequence is CAISGGTLSYEQYF. In DNA, the CDR3 is TGCGCCATCTCTGGGGGGACCCTCTCCTACGAGCAGTACTTC.

This clone appeared once. This chain uses TRBV5-1 with TRBJ1-6; unclear D gene. Trimming took off 1 base at V and 10 bases at J, with 12 bases between the two ends. Germline V gives CDR1 SGHRS, CDR2 YFSETQ. The length of the CDR3 is 14 residues. The CDR3 region is CASSLLGSESPLHF. The DNA of the CDR3 is TGCGCCAGCAGCTTGCTAGGGAGTGAGTCACCCCTCCACTTT.

The V and J genes are TRBV6-1 and TRBJ1-3, with 7 bases that match TRBD1. V lost 4 bases, J lost 4 bases, and 1 base stayed unmatched. CDR3 size: 13 residues. The germline V gene has CDR1 MNHNS and CDR2 SASEGT. Here the CDR3 reads CASSVTGGNTIYF. CDR3 bases: TGTGCCAGCAGTGTGACAGGGGGAAACACCATATATTTT.

The chain has TRBV5-1 and TRBJ2-5; no firm D call. The CDR3 is 12 amino acids. Trimming removed 0 bases at V and 9 bases at J, with 9 bases between. The germline gives CDR1 SGHRS, CDR2 YFSETQ. This chain's CDR3 is CASSLESRSQYF. DNA of the CDR3: TGCGCCAGCAGCTTGGAATCCCGTTCCCAGTACTTC. The entire variable domain, with the rest obtained from reference TRBV5-1 and TRBJ2-5, is as follows: KAGVTQTPRYLIKTRGQQVTLSCSPISGHRSVSWYQQTPGQGLQFLFEYFSETQRNKGNFPGRFSGRQFSNSRSEMNVSTLELGDSALYLCASSLESRSQYFGPGTRLLVL.

V and J are TRBV5-6 and TRBJ1-2; unclear D gene. V was clipped by 3 bases and J by 0 bases, with 12 bases between them. Germline V CDR1 and CDR2: SGHDT, YYEEEE. The CDR3 spans 15 residues. The CDR3: CASSSLRGSNYGYTF. CDR3 DNA: TGTGCCAGCAGCTCATTGAGAGGATCTAACTATGGCTACACCTTC.

A single count supports this clone. This rearrangement joins TRBV10-1 to TRBJ2-7, with D perhaps TRBD1 (6 bases). The germline V gene encodes CDR1 WNHNN and CDR2 SYGVQD (reference sequence). Trimming removed 5 bases at V and 6 bases at J, with 11 bases between. The CDR3 totals 12 residues. The CDR3 DNA reads as TGCGCCAGCAGTCAGGGGTTCAGCGAGCAGTACTTC. It yields the protein CASSQGFSEQYF.

The V call is TRBV15, the J call TRBJ1-2; D is unresolved. Germline V gene lookup returns CDR1 LNHNV and CDR2 YYDKDF (reference sequence). The ends were cut back, 0 bases at V and 5 bases at J, with 13 bases in the middle. This CDR3 comprises 15 residues. DNA of the CDR3: TGTGCCACCAGCAGAGATTCCGGCAGGCTGTATGGCTACACCTTC. Its translation: CATSRDSGRLYGYTF. The variable domain in full, completed from reference TRBV15 and TRBJ1-2, reads DAMVIQNPRYQVTQFGKPVTLSCSQTLNHNVMYWYQQKSSQAPKLLFHYYDKDFNNEADTPDNFQSRRPNTSFCFLDIRSPGLGDTAMYLCATSRDSGRLYGYTFGSGTRLTVV.

This chain connects TRBV30 to TRBJ2-7, with a possible D match to TRBD2 (6 bases). The CDR3 extends over 13 amino acids. Trimming removed 0 bases from V and 3 bases from J, with 9 bases in between. Germline V gene lookup returns CDR1 GTSNPN and CDR2 SVGIG (reference sequence). CDR3 sequence: CAWSVGLSYEQYF. CDR3 DNA: TGTGCCTGGAGTGTCGGACTAAGCTACGAGCAGTACTTC.

V is TRBV5-1 and J is TRBJ2-7; D is ambiguous. Trimming took 0 bases from V and 1 from J, leaving 8 bases between them. CDR1 and CDR2 (germline): SGHRS, YFSETQ. The CDR3 contains 14 residues. The DNA of the CDR3 is TGCGCCAGCAGCTTGGATGCGGTGTCCTACGAGCAGTACTTC. The encoded protein is CASSLDAVSYEQYF.

This sequence joins TRBV5-1 and TRBJ2-1; possible D gene TRBD1, 6 bases. This CDR3 is 13 amino acids long. From germline, CDR1 is SGHRS and CDR2 YFSETQ. Deletions cut 4 bases from V and 8 bases from J, with 13 bases between. The CDR3 protein is CASSQHGGDEQFF. The CDR3 region has the DNA TGCGCCAGCAGCCAACATGGGGGCGATGAGCAGTTCTTC. Together with reference TRBV5-1 and TRBJ2-1, the CDR3 gives the full variable domain: KAGVTQTPRYLIKTRGQQVTLSCSPISGHRSVSWYQQTPGQGLQFLFEYFSETQRNKGNFPGRFSGRQFSNSRSEMNVSTLELGDSALYLCASSQHGGDEQFFGPGTRLTVL.

The chain joins TRBV7-9 to TRBJ1-4; 7 bases match TRBD1. The CDR3 is made up of 15 amino acids. The germline V gene encodes CDR1 SEHNR and CDR2 FQNEAQ (reference sequence). V shed 5 bases, J shed 3 bases, and the junction held 6 bases outside the gene matches. The CDR3 loop is CASSPQGTANEKLFF. CDR3 bases: TGTGCCAGCAGCCCACAGGGGACGGCTAATGAAAAACTGTTTTTT.

J is TRBJ2-4 and V is TRBV30, with a weak D call TRBD1 (5 bases). The CDR3 spans 14 residues. The germline V gene encodes CDR1 GTSNPN and CDR2 SVGIG (reference sequence). The V and J ends lost 5 bases and 4 bases respectively, with 15 bases between them. DNA of the CDR3: TGTGCCTGGTCCTTTTGGGGCATAAAAAACATTCAGTACTTC. Protein sequence: CAWSFWGIKNIQYF.

The chain employs TRBV5-5 and TRBJ1-2, with D uncertain. The CDR3 is 13 residues long. The V gene lost 2 bases and the J gene lost 4 bases, with 9 bases spanning the gap. In germline, CDR1 is SGHKS, CDR2 YYEKEE (reference sequence). This CDR3 is CASSLGLTYGYTF. The CDR3 region has the DNA TGTGCCAGCAGCTTAGGACTGACCTATGGCTACACCTTC.

V gene TRBV10-2 combines with J gene TRBJ1-1, with D possibly TRBD1 on 6 matching bases. CDR3 size: 13 residues. Germline CDR1 is WSHSY and CDR2 is SAAADI. V lost 6 bases and J lost 4, with 12 bases in between. CDR3 amino acids: CASRDQGITEAFF. The DNA of the CDR3 is TGCGCCAGCAGAGACCAGGGGATCACTGAAGCTTTCTTT.